This T cell receptor (beta chain) is from a study of lymphopenia after photon versus proton radiotherapy. Here immunoSEQ multiplex PCR was the method, and the copy in TCRdb shows in-frame clones only, minus some. Of roughly 76,000 clones in the sample, around 92% are singletons; the top ten hold 2.2%. Whole-study results and caveats: A bigger post-nadir fall in TCR diversity correlated inversely with survival time in deceased patients. After the lymphocyte nadir, photon-treated repertoires showed oligoclonal expansion, especially of CD8+ Temra cells. Under photons, naive T cells and diversity fell while effector/memory populations rose.

With regard to this clone: Antigen unknown.

Specimen: peripheral blood, collected from a patient treated with photon-based radiotherapy. This receptor was obtained from a woman between 40 and 50 years old with cholangiocarcinoma.

The CDR3 nucleotides are TGTGCCAGCATGGTTTTCGGTCTTGGACAGTCAAACACCGGGGAGCTGTTTTTT. The encoded protein is CASMVFGLGQSNTGELFF. The chain is built from TRBV28 and TRBJ2-2; maybe TRBD1 (6 bases). V was cut by 7 bases and J by 2 bases, with 23 bases left in between. Germline CDR1 MDHEN, CDR2 SYDVKM. The CDR3 covers 18 residues.